This T cell receptor beta chain was recorded in a study of tumor-infiltrating lymphocytes in primary liver carcinoma. Study-level information: Productive TCRbeta read yields ran from roughly 3.6 to 7.5 million per sample and were similar between tissues. Notes on the study in general: Compared with blood, tumor repertoires held significantly more in their top 250 clones.

Concerning this clonotype: Its antigen is not known. The missing conserved phenylalanine or tryptophan at the end of this CDR3 makes a read error likely.

Co-extraction of both nucleic acids (RNA and DNA) used about 17-31 mg of unsorted bulk tissue. Constant-region priming of about 520 ng total RNA yielded TCR beta cDNA. TCR beta libraries came from three nested multiplex PCR rounds using slightly modified ARM-PCR. The study ran its first two PCR rounds for 9 to 10 cycles each, using TRBV1-TRBV30 forward primers and a C-beta reverse primer. TCRdb reanalysed the multiplex PCR reads using MiXCR and keeps one entry per CDR3 protein. The sample lists about 120,000 distinct CDR3 sequences, nearly 70% occurring once. Germline CDR1 is SGHAT and CDR2 is FQNNGV. The CDR3 contains 13 residues.

The V gene is TRBV11-2, the J gene TRBJ2-1; D not resolved. The assigned J gene may be wrong: the sequence end matches TRBJ2-7 better. The source material was tumor-adjacent normal liver tissue. This clonotype was sampled from a woman between 55 and 75 years old with primary liver carcinoma and hepatitis B virus infection. This CDR3 reads CASSSPLEDEQYL. The CDR3 DNA is TGTGCCAGCAGCTCACCCTTAGAGGATGAGCAGTACTTA.